This T cell receptor beta chain was captured by sequencing in a study of vaccination and CD4 T cells after COVID-19. General observations from the study: Within convalescent individuals, 304 out of 307 vaccine-specific clones proved to be spike mono-reactive.

Described treatment: roughly 11-day PBMC culture with coronavirus spike peptide pools or control peptides (ViraFEST assay). CD4+ T cells that came from the unexposed donor were collected before the COVID-19 pandemic (2011-2018). Sequencing of DNA taken from cultured CD4+ T cells relied on the Oncomine TCR Beta short-read assay. TCRdb independently ran MiXCR on the PCR reads; one entry per CDR3 protein. Here the sample spans more than 6,000 distinct CDR3 sequences, about 50% being singletons. This clonotype was detected only a few times. The antigen is unknown. Sequencing was performed on CD4+ T cells from blood, cultured in vitro. This TCR was recovered from a human donor in good health.

This chain's CDR3 is CASRAQGLAISTGELFF. The CDR3 DNA is TGTGCCAGCAGGGCCCAGGGACTAGCAATCAGTACCGGGGAGCTGTTTTTT. The chain is built from TRBV2 and TRBJ2-2; TRBD2 aligns across 9 bases. This CDR3 is built from 17 residues. Germline V gives CDR1 SNHLY, CDR2 FYNNEI. V was pared by 6 bases and J by 5 bases, with 13 bases of the junction left unmatched. The full variable domain, rest sourced from reference TRBV2 and TRBJ2-2, is EPEVTQTPSHQVTQMGQEVILRCVPISNHLYFYWYRQILGQKVEFLVSFYNNEISEKSEIFDDQFSVERPDGSNFTLKIRSTKLEDSAMYFCASRAQGLAISTGELFFGEGSRLTVL.